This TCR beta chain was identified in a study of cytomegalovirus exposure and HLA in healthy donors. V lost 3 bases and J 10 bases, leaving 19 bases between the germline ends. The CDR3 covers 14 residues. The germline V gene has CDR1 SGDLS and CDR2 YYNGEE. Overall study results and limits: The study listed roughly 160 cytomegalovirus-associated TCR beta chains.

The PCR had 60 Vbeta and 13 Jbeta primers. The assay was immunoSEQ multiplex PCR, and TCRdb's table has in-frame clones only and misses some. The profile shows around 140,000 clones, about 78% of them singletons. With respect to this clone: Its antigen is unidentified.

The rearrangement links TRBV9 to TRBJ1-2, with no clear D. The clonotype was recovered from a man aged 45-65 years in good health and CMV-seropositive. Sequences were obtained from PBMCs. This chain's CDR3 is CASSGGRSRRVYTF. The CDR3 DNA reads TGTGCCAGCAGCGGCGGACGGTCAAGGAGGGTCTACACCTTC.